One sample yielded the 22 T cell receptor beta chains listed below, sequenced in a study of T-cell reconstitution after alpha-beta-depleted transplantation in children. Molecular barcoding with unique molecular identifiers was used for the TCRbeta library. One entry per CDR3 protein, called by TCRdb with MiXCR from the PCR reads. Among 200,000 to 300,000 distinct CDR3 sequences listed, 20% to 30% were seen once. Source: PBMCs, taken before TCRalphabeta/CD19-depleted stem cell transplant. These receptors were obtained from a girl aged 2-9 years with Fanconi anemia, due to receive a stem cell transplant.

The rearrangement joins TRBV7-2 to TRBJ2-1; D possibly corresponds to TRBD2 (5 bases). This CDR3 is built from 15 residues. With 5 bases removed from V and 0 bases from J, the gap between germline ends came to 11 bases. CDR1 is SGHTA and CDR2 is FQGNSA in the germline V gene. The CDR3 DNA is TGTGCCAGCAGCCCTGTGGCGGGCTCCTACAATGAGCAGTTCTTC. It codes for CASSPVAGSYNEQFF.

This clonotype has only a few counts. The J gene is TRBJ2-3, the V gene TRBV7-3; 7 bases align to TRBD2. Germline V gene lookup returns CDR1 SGHTA and CDR2 FQGTGA. With V trimmed by 4 bases and J by 4 bases, 2 bases remained unmatched. The CDR3 extends over 13 amino acids. Here the CDR3 reads CASSSSGPDTQYF. Written as DNA, the CDR3 is TGTGCCAGCAGCTCTAGCGGCCCAGATACGCAGTATTTT.

This clonotype was counted only a few times. The chain couples TRBV29-1 to TRBJ2-7; D not resolved. V was shortened by 7 bases and J by 7 bases, with 17 bases between the two germline ends. The germline gives CDR1 SQVTM, CDR2 ANQGSEA. This CDR3 region has 12 residues. CDR3: CSAAPNPVEQYF. The CDR3, as DNA: TGCAGCGCCGCGCCCAATCCCGTTGAGCAGTACTTC.

This clonotype was seen once. J is TRBJ2-1 and V is TRBV7-3; 9 bases match TRBD1. CDR1 and CDR2 from the germline V gene are SGHTA and FQGTGA. J gave up 2 bases and V 4 bases, and 3 bases lay outside the gene matches. CDR3 length: 15 residues. CDR3 sequence: CASSYGQGTYNEQFF. CDR3 sequence (DNA): TGTGCCAGCAGCTACGGACAGGGGACCTACAATGAGCAGTTCTTC.

This clonotype was counted many times. The rearrangement uses TRBV11-2 and TRBJ2-1, with 7 positions matching TRBD2. The length of the CDR3 is 17 residues. Trimming removed 0 bases from V and 5 bases from J; junction bases left unmatched: 10. Germline V gene sequence: CDR1 SGHAT, CDR2 FQNNGV. CDR3 sequence reads: CASSLDRPGGSDNEQFF. The CDR3 DNA sequence: TGTGCCAGCAGCTTAGACCGACCGGGGGGAAGTGACAATGAGCAGTTCTTC.

The chain carries TRBV20-1 and TRBJ2-7; D is perhaps TRBD2 (6 bases). CDR3 size: 12 residues. The V end lost 0 bases, the J end lost 7 bases, and 10 bases lay between the germline ends. From germline, CDR1 is DFQATT and CDR2 SNEGSKA (reference sequence). CDR3 DNA: TGCAGTGCTAGAGAGGGAGGAGATGAGCAGTACTTC. The encoded protein is CSAREGGDEQYF.

This clonotype was picked up many times. CDR3 protein: CSGIVWGVNSPLHF. CDR3 nucleotide sequence: TGCAGTGGTATCGTATGGGGAGTAAATTCACCCCTCCACTTT. The chain combines TRBV20-1 with TRBJ1-6; no definite D call. The germline gives CDR1 DFQATT, CDR2 SNEGSKA (reference sequence). This CDR3 has 14 residues. Trimming left V 7 bases short and J 7 bases short, with 17 bases between.

The rearrangement uses TRBV20-1 and TRBJ2-7; weak D call: TRBD2 (6 bases). The V and J ends lost 5 bases and 3 bases respectively, with 17 bases between them. CDR1 is DFQATT and CDR2 is SNEGSKA in the germline V gene (reference sequence). The CDR3 has 14 residues. CDR3 in amino acids: CSAEGGDTYYEQYF. The CDR3 DNA is TGCAGTGCTGAGGGAGGAGACACCTACTACGAGCAGTACTTC.

This clonotype was observed a few times. The V and J genes are TRBV29-1 and TRBJ1-4; the D gene is possibly TRBD1 (6 bases). Germline lookup yields CDR1 SQVTM and CDR2 ANQGSEA. This CDR3 region has 13 residues. V lost 4 bases to trimming and J lost 7 bases, with 13 bases between them. The CDR3 here is CSVGGGAGEKLFF. The CDR3 DNA sequence: TGCAGCGTTGGCGGGGGCGCGGGTGAAAAACTGTTTTTT.

The V and J genes are TRBV20-1 and TRBJ2-7; D is perhaps TRBD2 (5 bases). CDR1 is DFQATT, CDR2 SNEGSKA, per germline (reference sequence). The CDR3 sequence is 12 residues long. Trimming removed 4 bases from V and 2 bases from J, with 9 bases in between. The CDR3 DNA follows: TGCAGTGCTACGTCCGGGGCCTACGAGCAGTACTTC. Translation: CSATSGAYEQYF.

In this sample, this clonotype turned up a few times. This sequence joins TRBV5-6 and TRBJ1-1; no reliable D call. This CDR3 spans 14 amino acids. Trimming removed 5 bases at V and 7 bases at J, with 18 bases between. CDR1 and CDR2 from the germline V gene are SGHDT and YYEEEE. The DNA of the CDR3 is TGTGCCAGCAGTCCCCTTACCAGGCAGCTTGAAGCTTTCTTT. Amino acid sequence: CASSPLTRQLEAFF.

At least ten counts were recorded for this clonotype. The chain links TRBV20-1 to TRBJ2-7, with 15 bases identical to TRBD2. V dropped 2 bases and J dropped 5; count of bases not matched to a gene: 7. This CDR3 has 16 amino acids. Germline CDR1 and CDR2: DFQATT and SNEGSKA (reference sequence). CDR3: CSARIRGLAGGDEQYF. The CDR3 region has the DNA TGCAGTGCTAGAATACGTGGACTAGCGGGAGGGGACGAGCAGTACTTC.

The sample holds many counts of this clonotype. The chain has TRBV27 and TRBJ2-1; TRBD2 matches at 9 bases. The CDR3 consists of 15 residues. V was clipped by 1 base and J by 4 bases; unmatched bases: 2. Germline V gene sequence: CDR1 MNHEY, CDR2 SMNVEV (reference sequence). This chain's CDR3 is CASSLLAGVYNEQFF. In DNA form, the CDR3 reads TGTGCCAGCAGTTTATTAGCGGGAGTTTACAATGAGCAGTTCTTC.

The J gene is TRBJ2-5, the V gene TRBV4-1; D unresolved. Trimming shortened V by 5 bases and J by 6 bases, and 19 bases separated the two germline ends. Germline CDR1 and CDR2: MGHRA and YSYEKL. The CDR3 has 15 residues. CDR3 sequence: CASSSGPPSLKTQYF. In DNA, the CDR3 is TGCGCCAGCAGCTCCGGACCGCCCTCTTTGAAGACCCAGTACTTC.

This clonotype was counted at least ten times. The rearrangement uses TRBV27 and TRBJ2-1, with 10 positions matching TRBD2. The germline CDR1 and CDR2 sequences are MNHEY and SMNVEV (reference sequence). Trimming removed 0 bases from V and 4 bases from J; junction bases left unmatched: 6. The CDR3 length is 17 residues. The DNA of the CDR3 is TGTGCCAGCAGTTTATCACTAGCGGGATTGGAATACAATGAGCAGTTCTTC. This translates into CASSLSLAGLEYNEQFF.

The rearrangement links TRBV7-9 to TRBJ2-5; no firm D call. V lost 5 bases, J lost 0 bases, and 7 bases lay in between. Per germline, CDR1 SEHNR and CDR2 FQNEAQ (reference sequence). The CDR3 consists of 13 residues. CDR3 residues: CASSDTYQETQYF. The CDR3 DNA sequence: TGTGCCAGCAGCGACACCTACCAAGAGACCCAGTACTTC.

The chain has TRBV20-1 and TRBJ2-7; maybe TRBD2 (6 bases). The CDR3 is 14 residues long. The ends were cut back, 4 bases at V and 2 bases at J, with 15 bases in the middle. In germline, CDR1 is DFQATT, CDR2 SNEGSKA (reference sequence). CDR3 in amino acids: CSAIGLTLTYEQYF. In DNA, the CDR3 is TGCAGTGCTATAGGACTAACCCTAACCTACGAGCAGTACTTC.

Remarks on this clonotype: At one boundary the junction diverges from the germline segment, which might be a read error. J is TRBJ1-2 and V is TRBV11-2; unclear D gene. Germline CDR1 SGHAT, CDR2 FQNNGV. The CDR3 contains 13 residues. CDR3 DNA sequence: TGTGCCAGCAGCCCCCTGGCCATCTATGGCTGCACCTTC. Translated: CASSPLAIYGCTF.

Only one count was recorded for this clonotype. The chain is built from TRBV4-1 and TRBJ2-6; no reliable D call. The CDR3 is made up of 16 amino acids. V shed 1 base and J shed 0 bases, with 7 bases lying between them. Germline-derived CDR1 and CDR2 are MGHRA and YSYEKL. Written as DNA, the CDR3 is TGCGCCAGCAGCCAAGTATCACCCTCTGGGGCCAACGTCCTGACTTTC. This codes for CASSQVSPSGANVLTF.

This clonotype was seen repeatedly, ten times or more. The rearrangement links TRBV24-1 to TRBJ1-1; weak D call: TRBD1 (6 bases). CDR1 and CDR2 (germline): KGHDR, SFDVKD. The CDR3 is made up of 15 amino acids. The germline V and J ends were trimmed by 2 bases and 5 bases, with 14 bases remaining between them. CDR3 DNA sequence: TGTGCCACCAGTGATTCCGACAGGAGTGGTACTGAAGCTTTCTTT. This codes for CATSDSDRSGTEAFF.

This clonotype was observed many times. The rearrangement joins TRBV18 to TRBJ2-1; D gene unclear. Per germline, CDR1 KGHSH and CDR2 LQKENI. V lost 3 bases, J lost 4 bases, and 10 bases lay in between. CDR3 length: 14 amino acids. CDR3 nucleotides: TGTGCCAGCTCACCGTCACTAAGGTACAATGAGCAGTTCTTC. Amino acids: CASSPSLRYNEQFF.

The chain uses TRBV19 and TRBJ1-2; the D is unclear. The CDR3 is 13 amino acids. The germline gives CDR1 LNHDA, CDR2 SQIVND (reference sequence). V was cut by 1 base and J by 1 base, with 4 bases left in between. The CDR3 is CASSIGINYGYTF. The CDR3 nucleotides read TGTGCCAGTAGTATAGGGATTAACTATGGCTACACCTTC.